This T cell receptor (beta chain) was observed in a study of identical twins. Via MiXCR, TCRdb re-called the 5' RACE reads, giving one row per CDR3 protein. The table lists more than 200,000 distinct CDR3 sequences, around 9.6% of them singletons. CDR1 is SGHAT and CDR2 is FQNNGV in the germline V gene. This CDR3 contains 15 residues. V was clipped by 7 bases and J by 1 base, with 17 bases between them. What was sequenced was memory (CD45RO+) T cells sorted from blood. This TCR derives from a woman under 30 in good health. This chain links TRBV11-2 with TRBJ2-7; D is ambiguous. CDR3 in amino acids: CASTQSGFGSYEQYF. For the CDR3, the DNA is TGTGCCAGCACCCAGTCAGGTTTTGGTTCCTACGAGCAGTACTTC.